This T cell receptor beta chain comes out of a study of early T cells in non-severe SARS-CoV-2 infection. Study findings and constraints: The study's VDJdb matching favored anti-spike CD8 responses and missed private and CD4 specificities.

TCRdb used MiXCR to reprocess the 5' RACE reads, holding one entry per CDR3 protein. The table shows fewer than 65,000 distinct CDR3 sequences, with 8.7% occurring only once. With respect to this clonotype: Its antigen is not identified.

The sequence was obtained from an adult who was a healthcare worker with PCR-confirmed SARS-CoV-2 infection or an uninfected control (not recorded which). Source: whole blood, taken at baseline.

In nucleotides, the CDR3 is TGTGCCAGCAGCCAAGAGGGAGGGGCTAGCGGGAACAATGAGCAGTTCTTC. Translating gives CASSQEGGASGNNEQFF. This chain uses TRBV4-2 with TRBJ2-1; 9 nucleotides align to TRBD2. CDR1 and CDR2 from the germline V gene are LGHNA and YNFKEQ. Germline trimming cut 0 bases from V and 5 bases from J; bases unmatched to any gene: 8. The CDR3 runs 17 residues.